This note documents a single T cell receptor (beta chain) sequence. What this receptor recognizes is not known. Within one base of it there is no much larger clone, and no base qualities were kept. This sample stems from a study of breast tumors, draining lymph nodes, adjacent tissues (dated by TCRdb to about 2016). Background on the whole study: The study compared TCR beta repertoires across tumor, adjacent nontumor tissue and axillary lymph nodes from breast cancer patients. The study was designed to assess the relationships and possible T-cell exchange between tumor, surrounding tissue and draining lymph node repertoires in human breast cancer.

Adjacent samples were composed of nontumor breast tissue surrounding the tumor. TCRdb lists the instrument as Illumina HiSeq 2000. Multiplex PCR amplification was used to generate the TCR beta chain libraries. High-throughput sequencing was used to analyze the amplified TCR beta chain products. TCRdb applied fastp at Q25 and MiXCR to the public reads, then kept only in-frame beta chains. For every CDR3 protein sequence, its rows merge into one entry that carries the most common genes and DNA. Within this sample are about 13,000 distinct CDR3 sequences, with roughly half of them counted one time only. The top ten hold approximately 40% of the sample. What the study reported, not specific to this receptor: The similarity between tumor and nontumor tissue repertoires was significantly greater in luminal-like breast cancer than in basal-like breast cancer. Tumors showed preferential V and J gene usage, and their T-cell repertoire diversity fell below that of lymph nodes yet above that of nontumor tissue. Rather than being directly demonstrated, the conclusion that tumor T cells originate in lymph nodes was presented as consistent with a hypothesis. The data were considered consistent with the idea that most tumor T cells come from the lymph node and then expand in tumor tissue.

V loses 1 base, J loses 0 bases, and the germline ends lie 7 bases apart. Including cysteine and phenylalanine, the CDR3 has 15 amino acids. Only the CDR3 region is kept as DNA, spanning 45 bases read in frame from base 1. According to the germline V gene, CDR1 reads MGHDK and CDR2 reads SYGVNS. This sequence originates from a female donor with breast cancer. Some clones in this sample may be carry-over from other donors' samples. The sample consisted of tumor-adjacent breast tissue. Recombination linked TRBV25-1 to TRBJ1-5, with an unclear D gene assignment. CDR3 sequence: CASSESDTSNQPQHF. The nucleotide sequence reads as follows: TGTGCCAGCAGTGAATCAGACACTAGCAATCAGCCCCAGCATTTT.